The T cell receptor (beta chain) described here comes from a study of blood T cell repertoires in COVID-19. As for the study in general: There were acute and convalescent COVID-19 samples, and they came from the United States, Italy and Spain. PBMCs, B-cell-depleted T cells, or T cells were the source of the cDNA or gDNA that made up the material.

The CDR3 loop spans 15 amino acids. Deletions cut 1 base from V and 1 base from J, with 8 bases between. Germline assignment: CDR1 LGHDT and CDR2 YNNKEL (reference sequence). Clones were sequenced by immunoSEQ multiplex PCR, and TCRdb holds only the in-frame ones, with some missing. The sample records about 49,000 clones, 81% being singletons. J is TRBJ1-3 and V is TRBV3-1 (or the pseudogene TRBV3-2); D not resolved. Sequenced input: peripheral blood. The sequence came from a woman of 80 years or more with COVID-19, enrolled during active disease. The CDR3 protein is CASSQVAGSGNTIYF. The DNA of the CDR3 is TGTGCCAGCAGCCAAGTCGCGGGATCTGGAAACACCATATATTTT.